Reported below is one T cell receptor (beta chain). The V gene's germline CDR1 is SGHAT and CDR2 FQNNGV. Trimming cost V 4 bases and J 3 bases; bases outside gene matches: 9. CDR3 size: 16 residues. These data originate in a study of blood T cell repertoires in COVID-19. In the study overall: Both acute and convalescent COVID-19 samples were obtained from the United States, Italy and Spain.

Per the original data handling: Amplified reference gene primers provided the basis for estimating nucleated cell counts. Only in-frame clones appear in the TCRdb table, and some are missing; sequencing was by immunoSEQ multiplex PCR. Clone size and V and J calls were adopted from that table, with D and trimming inferred from the DNA. The repertoire includes 300,000 to 400,000 clones, 85% of them detected once, and roughly 7.8% sits in the top ten. This chain uses TRBV11-2 with TRBJ2-3; 8 bases are shared with TRBD1. This TCR derives from a human donor in a cohort sampled during active COVID-19. The specimen was peripheral blood. CDR3 nucleotides: TGTGCCAGCAGCTCTCGAGACAGGGGTGGGACAGATACGCAGTATTTT. Its translation: CASSSRDRGGTDTQYF.